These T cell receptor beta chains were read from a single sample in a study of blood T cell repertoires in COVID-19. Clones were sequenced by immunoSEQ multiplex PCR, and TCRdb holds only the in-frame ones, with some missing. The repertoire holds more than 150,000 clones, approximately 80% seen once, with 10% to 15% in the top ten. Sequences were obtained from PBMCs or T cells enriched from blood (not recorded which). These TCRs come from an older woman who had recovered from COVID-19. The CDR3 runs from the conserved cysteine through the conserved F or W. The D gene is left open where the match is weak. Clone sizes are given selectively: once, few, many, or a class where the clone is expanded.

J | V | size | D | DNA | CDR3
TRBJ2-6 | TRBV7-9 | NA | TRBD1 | TGTGCCAGCAGCCTTACTCCGGGACAGAGCTCTGGGGCCAACGTCCTGACTTTC | CASSLTPGQSSGANVLTF
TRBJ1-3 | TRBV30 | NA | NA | TGTGCCTGGAGTGACAGTGGAAACACCATATATTTT | CAWSDSGNTIYF
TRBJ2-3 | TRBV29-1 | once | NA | TGCAGCGTTGGACTATCGGGCCCGTTGGATACGCAGTATTTT | CSVGLSGPLDTQYF
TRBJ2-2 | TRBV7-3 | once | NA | TGTGCCAGCAGCCTCTCGGTAGGGGCGAACACCGGGGAGCTGTTTTTT | CASSLSVGANTGELFF
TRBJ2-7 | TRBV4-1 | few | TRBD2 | TGCGCCAGCAGCCAAGTCGGGACTAGCTCCTACGAGCAGTACTTC | CASSQVGTSSYEQYF
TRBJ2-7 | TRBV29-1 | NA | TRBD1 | TGCAGCGCTAGACAGGGTTCGAGTGAGCAGTACTTC | CSARQGSSEQYF
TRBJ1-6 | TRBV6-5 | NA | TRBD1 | TGTGCAGCCGGACAGGACTATAATTCACCCCTCCACTTT | CAAGQDYNSPLHF
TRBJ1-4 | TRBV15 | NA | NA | TGTGCCACCAGCAGAGCTCCGTTTGAAAAACTGTTTTTT | CATSRAPFEKLFF
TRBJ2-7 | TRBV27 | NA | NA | TGTGCCAGCAGTTTAAGGGGTTACAGAGAGCAGTACTTC | CASSLRGYREQYF
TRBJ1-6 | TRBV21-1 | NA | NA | TGTGCCAGCAGCAAGCCAAGACAGGGATTACATTCACCCCTCCACTTT | CASSKPRQGLHSPLHF
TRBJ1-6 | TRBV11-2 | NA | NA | TGTGCCAGCAGCCGGGACATAGATTCACCCCTCCACTTT | CASSRDIDSPLHF
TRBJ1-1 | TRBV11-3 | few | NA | TGTGCCAGCAGCTTTAGCAGGGCCACTGAAGCTTTCTTT | CASSFSRATEAFF
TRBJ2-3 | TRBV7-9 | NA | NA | TGTGCCAGCAGCTTAGCGTTAGGCACAGATACGCAGTATTTT | CASSLALGTDTQYF
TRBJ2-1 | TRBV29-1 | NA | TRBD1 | TGCAGCGGTGCCGGTGGACAGGCTAGGGGCTACAATGAGCAGTTCTTC | CSGAGGQARGYNEQFF
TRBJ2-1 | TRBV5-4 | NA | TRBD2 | TGTGCCAGCGGTGAAGGACTAGCGGGACTGGACCCAAACAATGAGCAGTTCTTC | CASGEGLAGLDPNNEQFF
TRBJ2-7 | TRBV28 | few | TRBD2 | TGTGCCAGCAGTTTTCAGCGGGGGCACTACGAGCAGTACTTC | CASSFQRGHYEQYF
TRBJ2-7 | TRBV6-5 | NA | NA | TGTGCCACAGGGGACACTTCCTCCTACGAGCAGTACTTC | CATGDTSSYEQYF
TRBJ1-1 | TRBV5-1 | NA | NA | TGCGCCAGCAGCTCTAATACCAACACTGAAGCTTTCTTT | CASSSNTNTEAFF
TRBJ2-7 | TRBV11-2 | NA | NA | TGTGCCAGCAGCTTAAACAGGGAGCAGTACTTC | CASSLNREQYF
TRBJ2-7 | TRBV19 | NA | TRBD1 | TGTGCCAGTAGTATTGATCCTAGACAGGGGGCTTACGAGCAGTACTTC | CASSIDPRQGAYEQYF
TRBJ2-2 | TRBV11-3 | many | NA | TGTGCCAGCAGCTTAGATCGGTTCGGGGGGCCAGACACCGGGGAGCTGTTTTTT | CASSLDRFGGPDTGELFF
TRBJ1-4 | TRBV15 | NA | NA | TGTGCCACCAGCAGAGATTTGGTGGGGAGGGCGTCTAATGAAAAACTGTTTTTT | CATSRDLVGRASNEKLFF
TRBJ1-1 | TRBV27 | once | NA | TGTGCCACGCGGTCCGGGCGGGCCGCGAACACTGAAGCTTTCTTT | CATRSGRAANTEAFF
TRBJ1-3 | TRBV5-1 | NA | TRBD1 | TGCGCCAGCAGTTTCGGACAGGGTTCACCTGGAAACACCATATATTTT | CASSFGQGSPGNTIYF
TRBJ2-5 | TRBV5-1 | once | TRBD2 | TGCGCCAGCAGCTTGGGTAGCGGGGGGTCCAAAGAGACCCAGTACTTC | CASSLGSGGSKETQYF
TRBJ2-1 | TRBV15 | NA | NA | TGTGCCACCAGCAGAGACAGGGGCTCCTACAATGAGCAGTTCTTC | CATSRDRGSYNEQFF
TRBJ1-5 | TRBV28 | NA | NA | TGTGCCAGCAGTTTATTAGACAGCGAAAGCAATCAGCCCCAGCATTTT | CASSLLDSESNQPQHF
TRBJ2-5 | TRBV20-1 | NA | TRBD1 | TGCAGTGCTAGTAGACAGGGAATGGGGCAAGAGACCCAGTACTTC | CSASRQGMGQETQYF
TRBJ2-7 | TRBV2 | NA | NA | TGTGCCAGCAGACCGGGACCGACTAGCTACGAGCAGTACTTC | CASRPGPTSYEQYF
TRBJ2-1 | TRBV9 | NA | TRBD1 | TGTGCCAGCAGCGCCACAGGGGCTAACAATGAGCAGTTCTTC | CASSATGANNEQFF